The T cell receptor (beta chain) under discussion was sequenced for a study of shared clonotypes between healthy human individuals. Study conclusions and caveats: Rarefaction showed that sequencing of sorted subsets was incomplete (despite large depth).

Germline-derived CDR1 and CDR2 are SGHVS and FQNEAQ. The CDR3 has 14 amino acids. V was trimmed by 7 bases and J by 3 bases, leaving 13 bases between them. The assay was immunoSEQ multiplex PCR, and TCRdb's table has in-frame clones only and misses some. The sample holds some 900,000 clones; more than 75% are singletons and the top ten take approximately 1.5%. About this clone: No antigen is known for it.

The rearrangement links TRBV7-8 to TRBJ2-1; D is unclear. The TCR was taken from a man aged 18 to 30 in good health. Sequencing used memory CD4+ T cells sorted from blood. Indicated subset: CD45RA-negative fraction. The CDR3 loop is CASTYDWNYNEQFF. In nucleotides, the CDR3 is TGTGCCAGCACCTACGACTGGAACTACAATGAGCAGTTCTTC.